This passage covers 32 T cell receptor beta chains from one sample sequenced in a study of cytomegalovirus exposure and HLA in healthy donors. The primer mix had 60 Vbeta and 13 Jbeta primers. This table comes from immunoSEQ multiplex PCR, and its TCRdb copy is limited to in-frame clones, with some not included. The sample consists of roughly 100,000 clones, roughly three quarters of them appearing once. Sequenced: PBMCs. The receptors here all came from a man aged 25 to 45 in good health and CMV-seronegative.

The chain joins TRBV30 to TRBJ1-3; D gene uncertain. CDR1 is GTSNPN, CDR2 SVGIG, per germline (reference sequence). Trimming shortened V by 3 bases and J by 4 bases, and 13 bases separated the two germline ends. CDR3 length: 14 amino acids. CDR3 in DNA: TGTGCCTGGAGCTTAAACAGTTACGGAAACACCATATATTTT. Translating gives CAWSLNSYGNTIYF.

The chain uses TRBV14 and TRBJ1-2; D not resolved. The CDR3 totals 15 residues. V gave up 1 base and J gave up 4 bases, with 13 bases separating them. Germline-derived CDR1 and CDR2 are SGHDN and FVKESK. CDR3 sequence (DNA): TGTGCCAGCAGCCAAGGACGGGGTCTTACCTATGGCTACACCTTC. Protein: CASSQGRGLTYGYTF.

This clone was counted once. The gene calls are TRBV5-1 and TRBJ2-1, with D unresolved. CDR3 length equals 14 residues. Germline V gene lookup returns CDR1 SGHRS and CDR2 YFSETQ. V lost 0 bases and J lost 6, with 10 bases in between. CDR3 loop: CASSLGPSGNEQFF. The CDR3 DNA sequence: TGCGCCAGCAGCTTGGGGCCGTCAGGCAATGAGCAGTTCTTC.

This clone showed up just a few times. The chain carries TRBV6-5 and TRBJ2-1; TRBD2 matches at 9 bases. Germline CDR1 MNHEY, CDR2 SVGAGI. The ends lost 0 bases at V and 5 bases at J; junction bases unmatched: 5. This CDR3 comprises 16 residues. CDR3 nucleotides: TGTGCCAGCAGTTACTCGGGCGGGAGGGCACACAATGAGCAGTTCTTC. This sequence encodes CASSYSGGRAHNEQFF.

The chain combines TRBV7-8 with TRBJ1-3; D is possibly TRBD1 (5 bases). Between the trimmed V and J ends, which lost 1 base and 0 bases, there was a span of 22 bases. The germline V gene encodes CDR1 SGHVS and CDR2 FQNEAQ. There are 20 residues in the CDR3. The CDR3 spells CASSLVRQGGGRNSGNTIYF. The CDR3, as DNA: TGTGCCAGCAGCTTAGTTCGGCAGGGAGGAGGACGGAACTCTGGAAACACCATATATTTT.

V is TRBV27 and J is TRBJ1-5, with 9 bases that match TRBD1. CDR3 length: 14 residues. The V segment lost 10 bases and the J segment 5 bases; nucleotides outside the gene matches: 9. Looked up from germline, CDR1 is MNHEY and CDR2 is SMNVEV (reference sequence). Here the CDR3 reads CATSYTGGYQPQHF. The DNA for the CDR3 is TGTGCCACTTCCTATACAGGGGGCTATCAGCCCCAGCATTTT.

This clone was detected only once. V is TRBV5-1 and J is TRBJ2-1, with 8 bases identical to TRBD2. The CDR3 is made up of 15 amino acids. Per the germline V gene, CDR1 is SGHRS and CDR2 is YFSETQ. V lost 4 bases and J lost 4; bases outside the gene matches: 7. CDR3 amino acids: CASSPNSGVYNEQFF. The CDR3 nucleotides read TGCGCCAGCAGCCCCAATAGCGGGGTATACAATGAGCAGTTCTTC.

The chain joins TRBV7-9 to TRBJ2-1, with D uncertain. The CDR3 is 13 amino acids. Germline CDR1 SEHNR, CDR2 FQNEAQ (reference sequence). Trimming removed 5 bases at V and 9 bases at J, with 14 bases between. The CDR3 here is CASSPNPSREQFF. CDR3 sequence (DNA): TGTGCCAGCAGCCCAAATCCGTCGCGTGAGCAGTTCTTC.

The rearrangement uses TRBV29-1 and TRBJ2-7; 9 nucleotides align to TRBD1. The CDR3 runs to 14 residues. CDR1 is SQVTM and CDR2 is ANQGSEA in the germline V gene. Germline trimming cut 5 bases from V and 0 bases from J; bases unmatched to any gene: 5. The CDR3 DNA sequence: TGCAGCGTTAGGGACAGGGTAAACTCCTACGAGCAGTACTTC. This codes for CSVRDRVNSYEQYF.

As for this clone: A junction end diverges from the germline sequence, so it may reflect a read error. The chain joins TRBV7-7 to TRBJ2-1; D may be TRBD2 (6 bases). Germline V gene data show CDR1 as SSHAT and CDR2 as FNYEAQ (reference sequence). The CDR3 is 13 amino acids. In DNA form, the CDR3 reads TGTGCTAGCAGCTCACTAGCACAAAATGAGCAGTTCTTC. This sequence encodes CASSSLAQNEQFF.

The chain links TRBV19 to TRBJ2-5; 10 nucleotides match TRBD1. The germline V gene has CDR1 LNHDA and CDR2 SQIVND (reference sequence). J gave up 4 bases and V 6 bases, and 5 bases lay outside the gene matches. CDR3 size: 14 residues. CDR3 bases: TGTGCCAGTAGCGTAGACAGGGGGCGAGAGACCCAGTACTTC. The encoded protein is CASSVDRGRETQYF.

The chain combines TRBV4-2 with TRBJ2-7; D is possibly TRBD2 (6 bases). The CDR3 sequence is 14 residues long. V shed 0 bases and J shed 6 bases, with 12 bases lying between them. Germline CDR1 LGHNA, CDR2 YNFKEQ. CDR3 coding DNA: TGTGCCAGCAGCCAAGAGGTCGGGAGCGGCGAGCAGTACTTC. This translates into CASSQEVGSGEQYF.

This chain joins TRBV7-9 and TRBJ1-2, with TRBD1 matching over 7 bases. V lost 4 bases to trimming and J lost 1 base; unmatched junction nucleotides: 12. The CDR3 consists of 17 residues. The germline V gene encodes CDR1 SEHNR and CDR2 FQNEAQ (reference sequence). CDR3: CASSYGGTAILNYGYTF. In DNA, the CDR3 is TGTGCCAGCAGCTATGGCGGGACAGCGATACTTAACTATGGCTACACCTTC.

This chain joins TRBV18 and TRBJ1-2; perhaps TRBD1 as D (6 bases). In germline, CDR1 is KGHSH, CDR2 LQKENI. The CDR3 is made up of 14 amino acids. Between the trimmed V and J ends, which lost 0 bases and 2 bases, there was a span of 7 bases. The chain's CDR3 is CASSPPTGNYGYTF. The CDR3 DNA follows: TGTGCCAGCTCACCACCTACAGGGAACTATGGCTACACCTTC.

This clone appeared a few times. This chain connects TRBV7-2 to TRBJ1-1; possible D gene TRBD1, 5 bases. The CDR3 loop spans 16 amino acids. Germline V gene sequence: CDR1 SGHTA, CDR2 FQGNSA. Trimming left V 1 base short and J 0 bases short, with 12 bases between. CDR3: CASSLGAGYMNTEAFF. As DNA, the CDR3 is TGTGCCAGCAGCTTAGGGGCAGGGTACATGAACACTGAAGCTTTCTTT. The complete variable domain, with remaining parts taken from reference TRBV7-2 and TRBJ1-1, reads GAGVSQSPSNKVTEKGKDVELRCDPISGHTALYWYRQSLGQGLEFLIYFQGNSAPDKSGLPSDRFSAERTGGSVSTLTIQRTQQEDSAVYLCASSLGAGYMNTEAFFGQGTRLTVV.

This chain joins TRBV2 and TRBJ2-1; 8 nucleotides line up with TRBD2. The trim removed 6 bases at V and 5 bases at J, leaving 9 bases unmatched. This CDR3 spans 15 amino acids. CDR1 and CDR2 from the germline V gene are SNHLY and FYNNEI. The CDR3 protein is CASRATSAANNEQFF. Written as DNA, the CDR3 is TGTGCCAGCAGAGCGACTAGCGCCGCGAACAATGAGCAGTTCTTC.

The V gene is TRBV5-1, the J gene TRBJ1-1; the D gene is possibly TRBD1 (5 bases). This CDR3 region has 16 residues. Germline lookup yields CDR1 SGHRS and CDR2 YFSETQ. The V end lost 5 bases, the J end lost 6 bases, and 23 bases lay between the germline ends. The CDR3 DNA follows: TGCGCCAGCAGATCCACGTTGGGGGGAGCGCTATCTGAAGCTTTCTTT. Protein: CASRSTLGGALSEAFF.

This clone was observed a handful of times. The chain links TRBV28 to TRBJ1-1; no clear D gene. The V end was cut by 8 bases, the J end by 7 bases, with 11 bases between. The CDR3 loop spans 11 amino acids. The V gene's germline CDR1 is MDHEN and CDR2 SYDVKM. The CDR3 bases are TGTGCCAGCCGGGGAAGGCGTGAAGCTTTCTTT. This gives the protein CASRGRREAFF.

This clone was detected only a few times. The chain uses TRBV4-2 and TRBJ2-2, with 8 bases aligning to TRBD1. Losses at the gene ends were 4 bases for V and 6 bases for J; bases not matched to a gene: 4. Germline V CDR1 and CDR2: LGHNA, YNFKEQ. The CDR3 has 14 amino acids. The CDR3 is CASSPGQGSGELFF. The CDR3 coding sequence is TGTGCCAGCAGCCCAGGACAGGGTTCCGGGGAGCTGTTTTTT.

This clone has only a few counts. This sequence joins TRBV29-1 and TRBJ1-1, with D maybe TRBD1 (5 bases). The CDR3 covers 14 residues. Germline V gene lookup returns CDR1 SQVTM and CDR2 ANQGSEA. The V end lost 5 bases, the J end lost 1 base, and 14 bases lay between the germline ends. The CDR3 spells CSVQGIGANTEAFF. CDR3 nucleotide sequence: TGCAGCGTTCAGGGTATTGGAGCGAACACTGAAGCTTTCTTT.

The CDR3 nucleotides are TGTGCCAGCAGTTCCCAAGTAGGGAGCTCCTACAATGAGCAGTTCTTC. Its protein product is CASSSQVGSSYNEQFF. The chain recombines TRBV6-5 with TRBJ2-1, with a weak D call TRBD2 (5 bases). This CDR3 is built from 16 residues. Germline V lookup: CDR1 MNHEY, CDR2 SVGAGI. The germline V and J ends were trimmed by 4 bases and 0 bases, with 13 bases remaining between them.

The J gene is TRBJ1-4, the V gene TRBV5-4, with a weak D call TRBD1 (6 bases). CDR1 SGHNT and CDR2 YYREEE come from the germline V gene (reference sequence). The V gene lost 4 bases and the J gene lost 5 bases, with 15 bases spanning the gap. The CDR3 is made up of 15 amino acids. CDR3 loop: CASSIQGRTNEKLFF. CDR3 DNA: TGTGCCAGCAGCATACAGGGTAGGACGAATGAAAAACTGTTTTTT.

This clone has just a few counts. The gene calls are TRBV6-6 and TRBJ2-7, with 8 bases matching TRBD2. CDR3 length: 15 amino acids. V shed 6 bases and J 1 base; nucleotides not matched to a gene: 8. In germline, CDR1 is MNHNY, CDR2 SVGAGI (reference sequence). The CDR3 DNA sequence: TGTGCCAGCAGGGAACTAGCGGCGACTTCCTACGAGCAGTACTTC. This sequence encodes CASRELAATSYEQYF.

The V gene is TRBV6-5, the J gene TRBJ2-1, with D perhaps matching TRBD1 (6 bases). The CDR3 extends over 16 amino acids. Germline V gene sequence: CDR1 MNHEY, CDR2 SVGAGI. The ends were cut back, 2 bases at V and 7 bases at J, with 18 bases in the middle. This CDR3 is CASSYVSSLRGNEQFF. CDR3 sequence (DNA): TGTGCCAGCAGTTACGTCTCAAGCCTCAGGGGTAATGAGCAGTTCTTC.

J is TRBJ1-4 and V is TRBV5-1; 7 positions agree with TRBD1. The CDR3 totals 17 residues. The V gene's germline CDR1 is SGHRS and CDR2 YFSETQ. J lost 7 bases, V lost 0 bases, and 12 bases had no gene match. CDR3 in DNA: TGCGCCAGCAGCTTGGACAGGGGTCCATCAAGAGGTGAAAAACTGTTTTTT. This gives the protein CASSLDRGPSRGEKLFF. Full variable domain (missing parts from reference TRBV5-1 and TRBJ1-4): KAGVTQTPRYLIKTRGQQVTLSCSPISGHRSVSWYQQTPGQGLQFLFEYFSETQRNKGNFPGRFSGRQFSNSRSEMNVSTLELGDSALYLCASSLDRGPSRGEKLFFGSGTQLSVL.

This clone was seen a few times. This chain links TRBV7-2 with TRBJ1-3; D may be TRBD1 (6 bases). The V end lost 5 bases, the J end lost 0 bases, and 11 bases lay between the germline ends. Germline CDR1 SGHTA, CDR2 FQGNSA. The CDR3 is 15 residues long. The CDR3 nucleotides read TGTGCCAGCAGCCCCAACAGGGTCTCTGGAAACACCATATATTTT. Protein sequence: CASSPNRVSGNTIYF.

This chain joins TRBV7-2 and TRBJ1-4; tentatively, D is TRBD1 (5 bases). The CDR3 length is 16 residues. V shed 3 bases and J shed 3 bases, with 14 bases lying between them. Germline V lookup: CDR1 SGHTA, CDR2 FQGNSA. CDR3 protein: CASSFRGWKANEKLFF. CDR3 DNA: TGTGCCAGCAGCTTTCGGGGGTGGAAGGCTAATGAAAAACTGTTTTTT.

This clone was picked up one time. The chain combines TRBV7-3 with TRBJ2-1; D is perhaps TRBD2 (7 bases). Trimming removed 0 bases from V and 7 bases from J, with 10 bases in between. The CDR3 spans 14 residues. Germline loops: CDR1 SGHTA, CDR2 FQGTGA. CDR3 sequence (DNA): TGTGCCAGCAGCTTAACCGGGGGGCGAAATGAGCAGTTCTTC. Protein: CASSLTGGRNEQFF.

The rearrangement joins TRBV28 to TRBJ2-7, with D unclear. From germline, CDR1 is MDHEN and CDR2 SYDVKM. The CDR3 sequence is 15 residues long. Trimming took off 5 bases at V and 0 bases at J, with 14 bases between the two ends. As DNA, the CDR3 is TGTGCCAGCAGTCCCCCGGCGTGGAGCTCCTACGAGCAGTACTTC. The encoded protein is CASSPPAWSSYEQYF.

This sequence joins TRBV4-2 and TRBJ2-6; D uncertain. The ends were cut back, 4 bases at V and 5 bases at J, with 6 bases in the middle. CDR3 length: 13 amino acids. Germline V gene lookup returns CDR1 LGHNA and CDR2 YNFKEQ. CDR3 sequence (DNA): TGTGCCAGCAGCCGGGCCCGGGCCAACGTCCTGACTTTC. This translates into CASSRARANVLTF.

The chain carries TRBV7-8 and TRBJ2-5; a weak D match, TRBD2 (6 bases). V lost 1 base and J 6 bases, leaving 12 bases between the germline ends. This CDR3 comprises 14 residues. Germline CDR1 reads SGHVS; CDR2 reads FQNEAQ. CDR3 in amino acids: CASSLGASVKTQYF. Written as DNA, the CDR3 is TGTGCCAGCAGCTTAGGAGCTAGCGTAAAGACCCAGTACTTC.

This chain connects TRBV28 to TRBJ2-1, with TRBD2 identical over 9 bases. The V gene's germline CDR1 is MDHEN and CDR2 SYDVKM. The ends lost 2 bases at V and 8 bases at J; junction bases unmatched: 7. The length of the CDR3 is 15 residues. The CDR3 sequence: CASSLGGGRAYEQFF. CDR3 nucleotide sequence: TGTGCCAGCAGTTTAGGCGGCGGGAGGGCCTATGAGCAGTTCTTC.